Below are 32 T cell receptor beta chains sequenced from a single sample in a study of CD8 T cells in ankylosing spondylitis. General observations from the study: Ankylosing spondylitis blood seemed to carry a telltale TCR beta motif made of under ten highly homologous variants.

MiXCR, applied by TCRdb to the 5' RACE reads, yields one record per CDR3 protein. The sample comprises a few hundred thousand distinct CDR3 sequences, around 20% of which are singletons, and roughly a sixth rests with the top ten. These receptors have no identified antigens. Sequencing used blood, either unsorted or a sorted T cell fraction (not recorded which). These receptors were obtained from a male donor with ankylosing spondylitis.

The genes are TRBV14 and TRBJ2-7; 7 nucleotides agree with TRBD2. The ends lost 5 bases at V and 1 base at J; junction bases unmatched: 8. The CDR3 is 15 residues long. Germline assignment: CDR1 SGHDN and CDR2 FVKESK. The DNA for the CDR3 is TGTGCCAGCAGCGGTCGAGCGGGACTTTCCTACGAGCAGTACTTC. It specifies CASSGRAGLSYEQYF.

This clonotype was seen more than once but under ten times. This CDR3 reads CASSIRPGTYEQYF. As DNA, the CDR3 is TGTGCCAGCAGCATAAGACCGGGAACCTACGAGCAGTACTTC. The chain has TRBV7-2 and TRBJ2-7, with D maybe TRBD2 (5 bases). CDR3 size: 14 residues. V was clipped by 5 bases and J by 2 bases, with 13 bases between them. Germline V gives CDR1 SGHTA, CDR2 FQGNSA.

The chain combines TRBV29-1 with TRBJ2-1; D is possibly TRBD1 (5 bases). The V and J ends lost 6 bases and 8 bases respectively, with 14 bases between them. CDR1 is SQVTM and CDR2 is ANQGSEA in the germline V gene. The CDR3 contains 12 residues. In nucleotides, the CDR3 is TGCAGCGTGGACCAGGGTTCCGATGAGCAGTTCTTC. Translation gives CSVDQGSDEQFF.

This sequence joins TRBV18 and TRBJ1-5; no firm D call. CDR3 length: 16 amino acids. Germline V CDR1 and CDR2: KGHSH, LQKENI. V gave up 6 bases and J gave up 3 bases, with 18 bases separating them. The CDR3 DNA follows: TGTGCCAGCTCTGACACCCTCCTGTCCAACAATCAGCCCCAGCATTTT. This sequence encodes CASSDTLLSNNQPQHF.

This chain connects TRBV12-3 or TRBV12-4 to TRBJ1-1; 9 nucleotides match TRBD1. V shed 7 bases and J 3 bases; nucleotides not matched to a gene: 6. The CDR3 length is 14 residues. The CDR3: CASIRTGEYTEAFF. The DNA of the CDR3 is TGTGCCAGCATTAGGACAGGGGAATACACTGAAGCTTTCTTT.

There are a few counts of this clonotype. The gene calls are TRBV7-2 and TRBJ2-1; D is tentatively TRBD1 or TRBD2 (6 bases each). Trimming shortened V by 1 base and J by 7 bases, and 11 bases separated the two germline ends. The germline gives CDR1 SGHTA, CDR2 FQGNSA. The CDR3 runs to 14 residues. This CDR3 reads CASSLVGGRNEQFF. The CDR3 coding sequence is TGTGCCAGCAGCTTAGTAGGGGGGCGTAATGAGCAGTTCTTC.

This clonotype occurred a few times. The DNA for the CDR3 is TGTGCCAGCAGCTTAGGGGACAGGGTTCAGTTCTTC. Amino acids: CASSLGDRVQFF. J is TRBJ2-1 and V is TRBV11-3, with 9 bases aligning to TRBD1. The CDR3 length is 12 residues. The ends lost 1 base at V and 13 bases at J; junction bases unmatched: 2. CDR1 and CDR2 from the germline V gene are SGHNT and YENEEA.

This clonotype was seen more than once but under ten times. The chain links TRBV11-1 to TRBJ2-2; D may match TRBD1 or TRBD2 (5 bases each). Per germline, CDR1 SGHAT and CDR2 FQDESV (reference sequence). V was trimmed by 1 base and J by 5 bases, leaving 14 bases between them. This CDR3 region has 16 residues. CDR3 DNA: TGTGCCAGCAGCTTAGAGGGATCCTGGGGGACCGGGGAGCTGTTTTTT. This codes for CASSLEGSWGTGELFF.

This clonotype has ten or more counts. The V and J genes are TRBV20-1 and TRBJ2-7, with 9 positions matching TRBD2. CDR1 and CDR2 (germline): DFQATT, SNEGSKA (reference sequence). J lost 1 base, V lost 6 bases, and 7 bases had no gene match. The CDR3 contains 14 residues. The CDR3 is CSAAIAGASYEQYF. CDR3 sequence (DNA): TGCAGTGCAGCAATAGCGGGGGCATCCTACGAGCAGTACTTC.

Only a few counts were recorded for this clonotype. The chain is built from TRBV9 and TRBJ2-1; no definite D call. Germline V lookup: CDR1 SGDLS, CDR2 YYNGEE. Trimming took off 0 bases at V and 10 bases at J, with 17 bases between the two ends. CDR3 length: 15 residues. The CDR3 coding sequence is TGTGCCAGCAGCGTAGATGGCGGACCCTCTCGGGAGCAGTTCTTC. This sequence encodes CASSVDGGPSREQFF.

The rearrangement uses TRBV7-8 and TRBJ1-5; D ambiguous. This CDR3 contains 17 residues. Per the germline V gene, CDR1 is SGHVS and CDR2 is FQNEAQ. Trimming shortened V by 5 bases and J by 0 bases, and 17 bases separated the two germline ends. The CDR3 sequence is CASSPLSGFYSNQPQHF. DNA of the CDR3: TGTGCCAGCAGCCCCTTAAGCGGGTTCTATAGCAATCAGCCCCAGCATTTT.

The CDR3 coding sequence is TGTGCCTGGAGTCCCCAGAACGAGCAGTACTTC. It translates to CAWSPQNEQYF. This chain joins TRBV30 and TRBJ2-7, with D unresolved. Trimming took off 2 bases at V and 5 bases at J, with 7 bases between the two ends. This CDR3 comprises 11 residues. The germline gives CDR1 GTSNPN, CDR2 SVGIG (reference sequence).

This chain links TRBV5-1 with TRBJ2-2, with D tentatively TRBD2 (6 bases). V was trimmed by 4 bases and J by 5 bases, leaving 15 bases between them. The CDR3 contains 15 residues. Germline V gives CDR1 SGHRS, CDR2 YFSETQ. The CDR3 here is CASSLNGGRTGELFF. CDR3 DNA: TGCGCCAGCAGCCTCAACGGGGGTAGGACCGGGGAGCTGTTTTTT. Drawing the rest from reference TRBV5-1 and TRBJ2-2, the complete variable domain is KAGVTQTPRYLIKTRGQQVTLSCSPISGHRSVSWYQQTPGQGLQFLFEYFSETQRNKGNFPGRFSGRQFSNSRSEMNVSTLELGDSALYLCASSLNGGRTGELFFGEGSRLTVL.

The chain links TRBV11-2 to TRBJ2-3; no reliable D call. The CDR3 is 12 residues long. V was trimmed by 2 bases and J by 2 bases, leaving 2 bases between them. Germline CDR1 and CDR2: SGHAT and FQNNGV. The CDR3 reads CASSLPTDTQYF. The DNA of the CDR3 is TGTGCCAGCAGCTTACCCACAGATACGCAGTATTTT.

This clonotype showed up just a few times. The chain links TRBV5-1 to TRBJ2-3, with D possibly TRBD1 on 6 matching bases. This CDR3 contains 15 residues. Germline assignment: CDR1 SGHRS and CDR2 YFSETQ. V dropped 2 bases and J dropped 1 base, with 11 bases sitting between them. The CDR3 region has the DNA TGCGCCAGCAGCTTTAACAGGGACCGCACAGATACGCAGTATTTT. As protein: CASSFNRDRTDTQYF.

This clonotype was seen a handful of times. The CDR3 sequence: CASSLGPNDNSPLHF. CDR3 in DNA: TGTGCCAGCAGCTTGGGGCCCAACGATAATTCACCCCTCCACTTT. This chain uses TRBV5-6 with TRBJ1-6, with no clear D. The CDR3 runs 15 residues. Trimming removed 0 bases from V and 5 bases from J, with 9 bases in between. From germline, CDR1 is SGHDT and CDR2 YYEEEE. Looking up the rest from reference TRBV5-6 and TRBJ1-6 gives the full variable domain: DAGVTQSPTHLIKTRGQQVTLRCSPKSGHDTVSWYQQALGQGPQFIFQYYEEEERQRGNFPDRFSGHQFPNYSSELNVNALLLGDSALYLCASSLGPNDNSPLHFGNGTRLTVT.

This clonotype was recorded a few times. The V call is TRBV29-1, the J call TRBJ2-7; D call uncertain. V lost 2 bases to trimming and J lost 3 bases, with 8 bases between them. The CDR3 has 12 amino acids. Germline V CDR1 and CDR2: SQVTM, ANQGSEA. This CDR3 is CSVELDHYEQYF. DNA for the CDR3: TGCAGCGTTGAACTAGATCACTACGAGCAGTACTTC.

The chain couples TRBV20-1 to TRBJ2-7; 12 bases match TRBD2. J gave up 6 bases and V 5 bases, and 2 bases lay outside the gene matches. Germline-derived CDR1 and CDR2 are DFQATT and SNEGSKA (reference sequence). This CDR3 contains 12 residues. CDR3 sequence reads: CSAGLAGFEQYF. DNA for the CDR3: TGCAGTGCTGGACTAGCGGGATTCGAGCAGTACTTC.

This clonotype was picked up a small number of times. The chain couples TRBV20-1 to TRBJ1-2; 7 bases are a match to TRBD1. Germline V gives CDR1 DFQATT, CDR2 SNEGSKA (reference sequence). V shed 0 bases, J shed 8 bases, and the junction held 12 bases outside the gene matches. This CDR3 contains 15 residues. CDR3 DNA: TGCAGTGCTAGAGACCGACAGGGAGGCTTGGGGGGCTACACCTTC. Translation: CSARDRQGGLGGYTF.

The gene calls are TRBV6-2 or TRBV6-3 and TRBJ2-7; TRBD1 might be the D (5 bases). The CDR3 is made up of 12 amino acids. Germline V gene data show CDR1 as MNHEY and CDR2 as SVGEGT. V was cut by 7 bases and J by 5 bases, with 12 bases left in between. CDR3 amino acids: CASTTRTNEQYF. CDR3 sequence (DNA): TGTGCCAGCACCACACGGACAAACGAGCAGTACTTC.

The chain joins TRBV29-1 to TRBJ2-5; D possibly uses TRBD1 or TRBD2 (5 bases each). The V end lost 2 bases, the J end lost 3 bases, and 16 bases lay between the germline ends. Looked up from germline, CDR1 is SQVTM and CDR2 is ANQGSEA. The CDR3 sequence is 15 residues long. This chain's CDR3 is CSVEMHTGAEETQYF. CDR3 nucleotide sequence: TGCAGCGTTGAAATGCACACCGGGGCGGAAGAGACCCAGTACTTC.

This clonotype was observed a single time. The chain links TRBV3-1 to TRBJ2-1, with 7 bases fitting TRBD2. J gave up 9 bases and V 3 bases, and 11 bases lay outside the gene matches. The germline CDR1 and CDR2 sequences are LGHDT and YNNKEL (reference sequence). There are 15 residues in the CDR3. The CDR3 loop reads CASSQPGRKYSEQFF. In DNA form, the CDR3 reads TGTGCCAGCAGCCAGCCCGGGAGGAAATATAGTGAGCAGTTCTTC.

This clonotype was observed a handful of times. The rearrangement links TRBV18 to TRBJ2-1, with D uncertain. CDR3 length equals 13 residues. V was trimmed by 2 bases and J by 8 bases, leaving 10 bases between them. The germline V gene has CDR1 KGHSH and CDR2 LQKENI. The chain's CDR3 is CASSPSSKYEQFF. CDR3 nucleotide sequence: TGTGCCAGCTCACCATCCAGCAAGTATGAGCAGTTCTTC.

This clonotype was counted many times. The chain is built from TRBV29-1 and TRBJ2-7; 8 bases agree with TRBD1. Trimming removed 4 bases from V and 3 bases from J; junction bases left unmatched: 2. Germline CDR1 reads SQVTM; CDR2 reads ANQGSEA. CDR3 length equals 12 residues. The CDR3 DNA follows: TGCAGCGTTGGACAGGGGAGCTACGAGCAGTACTTC. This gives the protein CSVGQGSYEQYF.

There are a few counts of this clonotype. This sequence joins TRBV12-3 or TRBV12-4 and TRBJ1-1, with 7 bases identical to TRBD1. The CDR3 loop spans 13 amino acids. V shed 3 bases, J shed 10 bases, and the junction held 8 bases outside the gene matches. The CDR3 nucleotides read TGTGCCAGCAGTTTGAGGGTCGGGACAGTAGCTTTCTTT. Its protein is CASSLRVGTVAFF.

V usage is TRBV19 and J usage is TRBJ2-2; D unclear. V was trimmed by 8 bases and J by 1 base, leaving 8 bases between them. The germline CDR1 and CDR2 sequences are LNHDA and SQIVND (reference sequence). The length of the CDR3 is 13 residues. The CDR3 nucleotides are TGTGCCAGTTGCCGGAGGAACACCGGGGAGCTGTTTTTT. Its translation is CASCRRNTGELFF.

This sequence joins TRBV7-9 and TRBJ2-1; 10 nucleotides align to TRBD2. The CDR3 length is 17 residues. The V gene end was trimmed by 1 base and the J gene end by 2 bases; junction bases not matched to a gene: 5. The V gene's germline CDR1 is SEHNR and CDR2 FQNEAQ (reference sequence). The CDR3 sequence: CASSLVGLAVAYNEQFF. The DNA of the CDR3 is TGTGCCAGCAGCTTAGTCGGACTAGCGGTCGCCTACAATGAGCAGTTCTTC.

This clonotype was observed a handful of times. The CDR3 bases are TGTGCCAGCAGACTCGACAGGGGGAACTACGAGCAGTACTTC. This codes for CASRLDRGNYEQYF. The V call is TRBV6-5, the J call TRBJ2-7; TRBD1 matches 9 bases. Germline lookup yields CDR1 MNHEY and CDR2 SVGAGI. The CDR3 extends over 14 amino acids. With 6 bases clipped from V and 3 bases from J, the junction kept 6 bases outside the gene matches.

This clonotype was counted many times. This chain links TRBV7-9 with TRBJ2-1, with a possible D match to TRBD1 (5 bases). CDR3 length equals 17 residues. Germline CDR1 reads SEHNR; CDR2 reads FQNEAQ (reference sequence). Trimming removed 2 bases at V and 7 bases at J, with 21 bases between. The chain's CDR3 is CASSLPRQRSPSNEQFF. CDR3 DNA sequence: TGTGCCAGCAGCTTACCCAGACAGCGTTCCCCCTCAAATGAGCAGTTCTTC.

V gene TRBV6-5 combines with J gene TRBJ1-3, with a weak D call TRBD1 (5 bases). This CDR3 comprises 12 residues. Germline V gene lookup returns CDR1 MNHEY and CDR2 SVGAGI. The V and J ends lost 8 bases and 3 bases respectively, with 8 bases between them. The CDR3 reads CASWDVGNTIYF. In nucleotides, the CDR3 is TGTGCCAGCTGGGACGTTGGAAACACCATATATTTT.

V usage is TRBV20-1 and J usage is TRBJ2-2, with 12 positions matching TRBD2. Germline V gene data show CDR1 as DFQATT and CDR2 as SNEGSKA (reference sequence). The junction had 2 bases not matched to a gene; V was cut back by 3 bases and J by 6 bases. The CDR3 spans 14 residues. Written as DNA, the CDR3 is TGCAGTGCTAGCCTAGCGGGAGGGCCCGGGGAGCTGTTTTTT. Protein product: CSASLAGGPGELFF.

Here the CDR3 reads CASRSGLAGVREQYF. The CDR3 bases are TGTGCCAGCAGGTCGGGACTAGCGGGAGTGCGCGAGCAGTACTTC. This rearrangement joins TRBV11-1 to TRBJ2-7, with TRBD2 identical over 14 bases. V was pared by 6 bases and J by 6 bases, with 7 bases of the junction left unmatched. The CDR3 totals 15 residues. Germline CDR1 and CDR2: SGHAT and FQDESV (reference sequence).